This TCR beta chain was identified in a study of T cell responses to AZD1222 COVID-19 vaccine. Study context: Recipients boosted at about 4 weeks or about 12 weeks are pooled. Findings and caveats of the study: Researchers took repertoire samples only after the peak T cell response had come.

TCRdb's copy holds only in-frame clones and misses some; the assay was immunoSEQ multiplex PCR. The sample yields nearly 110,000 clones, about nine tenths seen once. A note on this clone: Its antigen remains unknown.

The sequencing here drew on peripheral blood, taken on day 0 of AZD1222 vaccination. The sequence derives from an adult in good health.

The CDR3, as DNA: TGTGCCAGCAGCGTTGACAGGGGGTCAGGCGAGCAGTACTTC. Residues: CASSVDRGSGEQYF. The J gene is TRBJ2-7, the V gene TRBV7-9, with 9 bases that match TRBD1. Germline V gene sequence: CDR1 SEHNR, CDR2 FQNEAQ (reference sequence). J lost 6 bases, V lost 5 bases, and 8 bases had no gene match. The CDR3 runs 14 residues.